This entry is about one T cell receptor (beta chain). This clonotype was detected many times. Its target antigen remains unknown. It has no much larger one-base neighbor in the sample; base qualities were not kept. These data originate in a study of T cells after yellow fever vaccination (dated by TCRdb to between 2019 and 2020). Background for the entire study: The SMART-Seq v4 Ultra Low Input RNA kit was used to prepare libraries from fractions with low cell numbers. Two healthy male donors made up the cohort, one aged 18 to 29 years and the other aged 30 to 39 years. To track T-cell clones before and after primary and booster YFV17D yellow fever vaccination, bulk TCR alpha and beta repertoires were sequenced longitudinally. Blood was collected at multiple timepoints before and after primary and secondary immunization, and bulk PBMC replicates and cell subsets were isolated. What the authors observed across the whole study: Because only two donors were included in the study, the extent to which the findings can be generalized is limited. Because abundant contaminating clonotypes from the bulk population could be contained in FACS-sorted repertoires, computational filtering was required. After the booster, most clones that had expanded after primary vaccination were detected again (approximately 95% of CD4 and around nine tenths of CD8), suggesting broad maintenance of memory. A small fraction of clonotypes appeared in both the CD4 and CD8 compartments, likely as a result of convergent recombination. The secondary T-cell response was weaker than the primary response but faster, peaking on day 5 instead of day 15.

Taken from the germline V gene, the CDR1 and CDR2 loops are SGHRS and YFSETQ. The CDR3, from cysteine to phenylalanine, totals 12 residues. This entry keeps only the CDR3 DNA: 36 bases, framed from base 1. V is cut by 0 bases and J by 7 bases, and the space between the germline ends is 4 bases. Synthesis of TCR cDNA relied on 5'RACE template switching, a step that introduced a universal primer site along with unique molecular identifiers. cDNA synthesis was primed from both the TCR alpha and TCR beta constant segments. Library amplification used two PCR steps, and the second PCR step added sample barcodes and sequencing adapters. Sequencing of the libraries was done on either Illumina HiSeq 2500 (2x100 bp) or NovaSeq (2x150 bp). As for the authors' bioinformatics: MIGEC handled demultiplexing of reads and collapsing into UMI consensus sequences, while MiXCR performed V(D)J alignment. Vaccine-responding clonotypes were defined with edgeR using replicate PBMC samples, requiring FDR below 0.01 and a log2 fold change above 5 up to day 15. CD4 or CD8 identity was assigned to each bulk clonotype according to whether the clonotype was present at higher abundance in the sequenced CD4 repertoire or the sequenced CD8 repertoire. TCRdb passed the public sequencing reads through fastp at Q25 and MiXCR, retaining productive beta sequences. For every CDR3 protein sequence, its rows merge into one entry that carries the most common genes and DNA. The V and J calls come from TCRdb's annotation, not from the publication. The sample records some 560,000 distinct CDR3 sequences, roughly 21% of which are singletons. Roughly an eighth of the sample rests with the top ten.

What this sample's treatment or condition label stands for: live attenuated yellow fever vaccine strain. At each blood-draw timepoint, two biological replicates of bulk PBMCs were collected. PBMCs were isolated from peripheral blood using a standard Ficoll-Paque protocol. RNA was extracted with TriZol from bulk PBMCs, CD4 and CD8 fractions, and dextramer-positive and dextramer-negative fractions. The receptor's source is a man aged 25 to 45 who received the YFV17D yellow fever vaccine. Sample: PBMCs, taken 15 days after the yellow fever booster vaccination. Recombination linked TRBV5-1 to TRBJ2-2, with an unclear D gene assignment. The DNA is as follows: TGCGCCAGCAGCTTGGCGGGCGGGGAGCTGTTTTTT. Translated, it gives CASSLAGGELFF.